A selection of T cell receptor beta chains follows, all from one sample in a study of blood T cell repertoires in COVID-19. Sequencing was performed with immunoSEQ multiplex PCR; in TCRdb, only in-frame clones are kept and a portion is missing. This table has around 200,000 clones, roughly nine tenths appearing once. The specimen was peripheral blood. The receptors stem from a man aged 30-40 years with acute or convalescent COVID-19. The CDR3 runs from the conserved cysteine through the conserved F or W. Each record gives: D gene, clone size, V gene, J gene, CDR3 protein, CDR3 DNA. A D gene is named only where the DNA matches it firmly. Expanded clones get a size class; other rows say once, few or many, or leave the size out.

-	-	TRBV6-1	TRBJ1-3	CASSEVGAYSGNTIYF	TGTGCCAGCAGTGAAGTTGGAGCCTACTCTGGAAACACCATATATTTT
TRBD2	few	TRBV30	TRBJ2-5	CAWSRGTSGKTQYF	TGTGCCTGGAGTCGAGGGACTAGCGGGAAGACCCAGTACTTC
-	-	TRBV14	TRBJ1-3	CASSQGGLTGNTIYF	TGTGCCAGCAGCCAGGGGGGACTAACCGGAAACACCATATATTTT
TRBD1	-	TRBV5-6	TRBJ2-7	CASSVQGADYEQYF	TGTGCCAGCAGCGTACAGGGGGCAGATTACGAGCAGTACTTC
-	-	TRBV6-5	TRBJ2-7	CASSRDFTSYEQYF	TGTGCCAGCAGTAGGGACTTCACCTCCTACGAGCAGTACTTC
-	-	TRBV3-1/TRBV3-2	TRBJ2-3	CASSQKGAGRTDTQYF	TGTGCCAGCAGCCAAAAGGGAGCGGGCCGCACAGATACGCAGTATTTT
TRBD2	-	TRBV9	TRBJ2-5	CASSLGGSQETQYF	TGTGCCAGCAGCCTCGGGGGGTCTCAAGAGACCCAGTACTTC
-	-	TRBV7-2	TRBJ1-2	CASSLVATDYGYTF	TGTGCCAGCAGCTTAGTTGCGACTGATTATGGCTACACCTTC
-	-	TRBV29-1	TRBJ1-6	CSVRRGDRPNSPLHF	TGCAGCGTCCGAAGGGGTGACAGGCCGAATTCACCCCTCCACTTT
TRBD2	-	TRBV5-1	TRBJ2-5	CASSPGLDASETQYF	TGCGCCAGCAGCCCCGGACTAGATGCGTCGGAGACCCAGTACTTC
-	-	TRBV6-5	TRBJ1-2	CASSYYRADYGYTF	TGTGCCAGCAGTTACTACAGGGCCGACTATGGCTACACCTTC
TRBD1	-	TRBV19	TRBJ1-2	CASSRQGGGYTF	TGTGCCAGTAGCAGACAGGGCGGTGGCTACACCTTC
-	-	TRBV14	TRBJ1-1	CASSPTNQNTEAFF	TGTGCCAGCAGCCCGACAAACCAGAACACTGAAGCTTTCTTT
-	once	TRBV19	TRBJ2-5	CASSNRWNSGETQYF	TGTGCCAGTAGTAATAGATGGAACAGCGGAGAGACCCAGTACTTC
-	once	TRBV19	TRBJ2-6	CASSPRLRSGANVLTF	TGTGCCAGTAGTCCCAGACTCCGCTCTGGGGCCAACGTCCTGACTTTC
TRBD2	-	TRBV12-5	TRBJ2-7	CASGPPGTREQYF	TGTGCTAGTGGTCCCCCCGGGACTAGAGAGCAGTACTTC
TRBD1	-	TRBV30	TRBJ1-1	CAWNRGQGLEAFF	TGTGCCTGGAATAGGGGACAGGGCCTTGAAGCTTTCTTT
-	-	TRBV5-1	TRBJ2-7	CASSSDSYYEQYF	TGCGCCAGCAGCTCGGACAGTTACTACGAGCAGTACTTC
TRBD1	-	TRBV6-5	TRBJ2-2	CASNDRGRGTGELFF	TGTGCCAGCAACGACAGGGGGCGAGGCACCGGGGAGCTGTTTTTT
-	-	TRBV3-1/TRBV3-2	TRBJ1-4	CASSQESLEGLLFF	TGTGCCAGCAGCCAAGAGTCCCTAGAAGGATTACTGTTTTTT
-	-	TRBV18	TRBJ1-2	CASSDFSQRGYTF	TGTGCCAGCTCAGATTTCAGCCAGCGTGGCTACACCTTC
-	-	TRBV27	TRBJ1-1	CACQSNKEAFF	TGTGCCTGCCAGTCGAATAAAGAAGCTTTCTTT
TRBD1	-	TRBV18	TRBJ1-1	CASSPSGQPTENTEAFF	TGTGCCAGCTCACCCTCGGGACAGCCGACGGAGAACACTGAAGCTTTCTTT
-	-	TRBV2	TRBJ1-4	CATLNEKLFF	TGTGCCACCCTGAATGAAAAACTGTTTTTT
-	few	TRBV6-1	TRBJ2-3	CASSAPGGGVITDTQYF	TGTGCCAGCAGTGCCCCCGGCGGAGGGGTTATCACAGATACGCAGTATTTT
TRBD2	-	TRBV14	TRBJ2-5	CASSQGFTSGILETQYF	TGTGCCAGCAGCCAAGGTTTCACTAGCGGGATATTAGAGACCCAGTACTTC
TRBD2	many	TRBV9	TRBJ2-7	CASSKRGTSNHEQYF	TGTGCCAGCAGCAAAAGAGGGACTAGTAACCACGAGCAGTACTTC
-	-	TRBV4-1	TRBJ2-7	CASSQNIQGSYEQYF	TGCGCCAGCAGCCAAAACATCCAGGGGTCCTACGAGCAGTACTTC
TRBD2	-	TRBV7-2	TRBJ2-1	CASSLTGGFEQFF	TGTGCCAGCAGCTTAACGGGGGGGTTTGAGCAGTTCTTC
-	once	TRBV18	TRBJ2-3	CASSPAYLSTDTQYF	TGTGCCAGCTCACCAGCCTACCTTAGCACAGATACGCAGTATTTT
-	-	TRBV27	TRBJ2-3	CASSLLADTQYF	TGTGCCAGCAGCCTACTTGCAGATACGCAGTATTTT
-	-	TRBV5-1	TRBJ2-7	CASSFNSYEQYF	TGCGCCAGCAGCTTTAATAGCTACGAGCAGTACTTC
TRBD2	-	TRBV3-1/TRBV3-2	TRBJ2-7	CASSQDRGGYEQYF	TGTGCCAGCAGCCAAGATCGCGGGGGCTACGAGCAGTACTTC
TRBD1	-	TRBV3-1/TRBV3-2	TRBJ1-5	CASSSGTGGQPQHF	TGTGCCAGCAGCTCCGGGACAGGGGGTCAGCCCCAGCATTTT
TRBD1	-	TRBV5-1	TRBJ1-2	CASSLGALTGLSYGYTF	TGCGCCAGCAGCTTGGGAGCTTTGACAGGGCTCTCCTATGGCTACACCTTC
-	-	TRBV30	TRBJ1-1	CAWSEGLRNTEAFF	TGTGCCTGGAGTGAGGGGCTCAGGAACACTGAAGCTTTCTTT